This T cell receptor (beta chain) was captured in a study of T cell repertoires in cytomegalovirus infection. Study in general: Peptides in the study included HLA-C-restricted and HLA-B-restricted CMV epitopes. Matching HLA type, along with CMV infection, was indicated by public TCR beta signatures.

TCRdb re-analysed the reads in MiXCR, keeping a single row per CDR3 protein. The sample lists about 340,000 distinct CDR3 sequences, about 27% occurring once. Findings of the study overall: CMV carriers with the relevant HLA were identified by cumulative public TCR beta family frequency. Across the ex vivo response, the dominant clonotypes were HLA-C-restricted CMV-specific TCR beta clonotypes.

This clonotype was counted only a few times. Its cognate antigen is unknown. The junction had 10 bases not matched to a gene; V was cut back by 6 bases and J by 9 bases. The length of the CDR3 is 15 residues. Germline CDR1 SEHNR, CDR2 FQNEAQ (reference sequence). The material sequenced was cultured PBMCs, taken from culture after CMV antigen stimulation. This chain links TRBV7-9 with TRBJ2-1; 11 nucleotides align to TRBD1. This clonotype was obtained from a human donor in good health (CMV status not recorded). Some clones in this sample may be carry-over from other donors' samples. CDR3 sequence reads: CASSRKDRGLGEQFF. Written as DNA, the CDR3 is TGTGCCAGCAGTCGGAAGGACAGGGGGCTAGGTGAGCAGTTCTTC.